This T cell receptor beta chain came from a study of blood T cell repertoires in COVID-19. Some clones are missing from TCRdb's copy, which holds only in-frame ones; the method was immunoSEQ multiplex PCR. The sample has 150,000 or so clones, roughly 86% seen once. The receptor was derived from a human donor with acute or convalescent COVID-19. The donor label of this sample is uncertain. The source material was peripheral blood.

The CDR3 DNA reads TGTGCCAGCACCGGGCCGGGGAAGAGCAATCAGCCCCAGCATTTT. It yields the protein CASTGPGKSNQPQHF. The chain uses TRBV6-1 and TRBJ1-5; D uncertain. This CDR3 region has 15 residues. The V end was cut by 7 bases, the J end by 1 base, with 14 bases between. Germline V gives CDR1 MNHNS, CDR2 SASEGT.